The 19 T cell receptor beta chains reported below all come from one sample, sequenced in a study of blood T cell repertoires in COVID-19. Profiled with immunoSEQ multiplex PCR; TCRdb holds only in-frame clones, not every one. The repertoire has around 310,000 clones, just under 90% of them found once; the top ten carry over 8.5%. Sequencing used PBMCs or T cells enriched from blood (not recorded which). The receptors originated from a woman in her twenties or thirties who had recovered from COVID-19.

The CDR3 region has the DNA TGTGCCAGCGGGCGTACAGGGGGGCAGGGGCACACCGGGGAGCTGTTTTTT. The encoded protein is CASGRTGGQGHTGELFF. J is TRBJ2-2 and V is TRBV27, with TRBD1 matching 8 bases. Trimming at V came to 8 bases and at J to 3 bases, leaving 14 bases not matched to a gene. CDR1 and CDR2 from the germline V gene are MNHEY and SMNVEV (reference sequence). This CDR3 is built from 17 residues.

This sequence joins TRBV19 and TRBJ1-1, with D possibly being TRBD1 (6 bases). Germline CDR1 and CDR2: LNHDA and SQIVND (reference sequence). The V gene lost 6 bases and the J gene lost 1 base, with 24 bases spanning the gap. The CDR3 runs 18 residues. This CDR3 is CASSGDKTPGHQNTEAFF. The CDR3 DNA reads as TGTGCCAGTAGCGGAGATAAAACCCCGGGACATCAGAACACTGAAGCTTTCTTT.

V usage is TRBV4-1 and J usage is TRBJ2-1; maybe TRBD1 (6 bases). CDR3 length: 20 residues. Trimming shortened V by 4 bases and J by 0 bases, and 25 bases separated the two germline ends. Germline CDR1 is MGHRA and CDR2 is YSYEKL. The DNA of the CDR3 is TGCGCCAGCAGCCTAAGAACAAACAGGGCCCTCAGGAGCTCCTACAATGAGCAGTTCTTC. Translation gives CASSLRTNRALRSSYNEQFF.

V usage is TRBV7-9 and J usage is TRBJ2-1; D is ambiguous. The CDR3 is made up of 12 amino acids. Germline CDR1 reads SEHNR; CDR2 reads FQNEAQ (reference sequence). Trimming left V 2 bases short and J 13 bases short, with 12 bases between. Written as DNA, the CDR3 is TGTGCCAGCAGCTTATTCGTCGGAGAACAGTTCTTC. It is translated as CASSLFVGEQFF.

The rearrangement links TRBV7-2 to TRBJ2-7; tentative D call: TRBD1 (6 bases). This CDR3 is built from 15 residues. V lost 1 base and J lost 3, with 13 bases in between. From germline, CDR1 is SGHTA and CDR2 FQGNSA. This CDR3 reads CASSLVGDKFYEQYF. CDR3 nucleotides: TGTGCCAGCAGCTTAGTAGGGGACAAATTCTACGAGCAGTACTTC.

The V call is TRBV5-8, the J call TRBJ2-7; TRBD2 is a possible D gene (6 bases). This CDR3 comprises 13 residues. Germline lookup yields CDR1 SGHTS and CDR2 YDEGEE. Deletions cut 7 bases from V and 3 bases from J, with 14 bases between. The DNA of the CDR3 is TGTGCCAGCGGGGTAGGAGGGGACTACGAGCAGTACTTC. It specifies CASGVGGDYEQYF.

The chain has TRBV6-5 and TRBJ1-1, with D unclear. CDR3 length: 14 amino acids. The V end was cut by 6 bases, the J end by 4 bases, with 15 bases between. Per the germline V gene, CDR1 is MNHEY and CDR2 is SVGAGI. The CDR3 loop reads CASSSHGFGTEAFF. The CDR3, as DNA: TGTGCCAGCAGCTCGCATGGTTTCGGCACTGAAGCTTTCTTT.

J is TRBJ2-7 and V is TRBV11-2, with 8 nucleotides matching TRBD2. Losses at the gene ends were 2 bases for V and 6 bases for J; bases not matched to a gene: 9. Germline CDR1 is SGHAT and CDR2 is FQNNGV. This CDR3 region has 15 residues. CDR3 nucleotide sequence: TGTGCCAGCAGCTTAAGGGTTAGCGGGATAGGCGAGCAGTACTTC. It is translated as CASSLRVSGIGEQYF.

The sample holds a few counts of this clone. This chain joins TRBV6-5 and TRBJ2-3; 7 bases agree with TRBD1. This CDR3 spans 15 amino acids. Germline values: CDR1 MNHEY, CDR2 SVGAGI. V lost 6 bases to trimming and J lost 2 bases; unmatched junction nucleotides: 8. CDR3 sequence reads: CASRGQRLSTDTQYF. CDR3 coding DNA: TGTGCCAGCAGGGGACAGAGATTATCCACAGATACGCAGTATTTT.

J is TRBJ1-2 and V is TRBV4-3, with D perhaps TRBD1 (6 bases). CDR3 size: 13 residues. CDR1 and CDR2 (germline): LGHNA, YSLEER. V was trimmed by 4 bases and J by 4 bases, leaving 10 bases between them. The CDR3 loop reads CASSRVGGYGYTF. CDR3 in DNA: TGCGCCAGCAGCCGAGTAGGGGGCTATGGCTACACCTTC.

The V gene is TRBV19, the J gene TRBJ1-1; 12 bases fit TRBD1. The V segment lost 7 bases and the J segment 0 bases; nucleotides outside the gene matches: 6. The CDR3 is 16 residues long. The V gene's germline CDR1 is LNHDA and CDR2 SQIVND (reference sequence). The CDR3: CASTKRDRGLNTEAFF. CDR3 sequence (DNA): TGTGCCAGTACCAAGAGGGACAGGGGGCTGAACACTGAAGCTTTCTTT.

V gene TRBV6-5 combines with J gene TRBJ1-1, with TRBD1 as a possible D gene (6 bases). This CDR3 comprises 16 residues. CDR1 and CDR2 from the germline V gene are MNHEY and SVGAGI. V lost 0 bases, J lost 5 bases, and 16 bases lay in between. This CDR3 reads CASSYSGTLDGTEAFF. The CDR3 DNA reads as TGTGCCAGCAGTTACTCCGGGACACTTGATGGGACTGAAGCTTTCTTT.

This clone has only one observation. The rearrangement links TRBV28 to TRBJ1-1; D gene ambiguous. The CDR3 consists of 13 residues. Trimming cost V 8 bases and J 0 bases, with 10 bases left between them. Germline assignment: CDR1 MDHEN and CDR2 SYDVKM. Written as DNA, the CDR3 is TGTGCCAGCTGGAGAGACCTGAACACTGAAGCTTTCTTT. It codes for CASWRDLNTEAFF.

The chain links TRBV20-1 to TRBJ2-5, with TRBD2 matching 10 bases. Germline CDR1 reads DFQATT; CDR2 reads SNEGSKA (reference sequence). The V gene end was trimmed by 3 bases and the J gene end by 4 bases; junction bases not matched to a gene: 2. CDR3 size: 13 residues. This chain's CDR3 is CSASSSGRETQYF. Here the CDR3 DNA reads TGCAGTGCTAGTTCTAGCGGGAGAGAGACCCAGTACTTC.

This chain uses TRBV7-2 with TRBJ2-1; TRBD2 matches 13 bases. J was trimmed by 5 bases and V by 4 bases; bases with no gene match: 5. The CDR3 length is 16 residues. The germline CDR1 and CDR2 sequences are SGHTA and FQGNSA. The DNA of the CDR3 is TGTGCCAGCAGCTCGTGGACTAGCGGGGGCAACAATGAGCAGTTCTTC. It encodes CASSSWTSGGNNEQFF.

The chain recombines TRBV7-2 with TRBJ2-7; 9 bases agree with TRBD2. CDR1 SGHTA and CDR2 FQGNSA come from the germline V gene. With 4 bases clipped from V and 2 bases from J, the junction kept 6 bases outside the gene matches. The CDR3 has 15 amino acids. In DNA form, the CDR3 reads TGTGCCAGCAGCTCCCTAGCGGGGCTTACCTACGAGCAGTACTTC. This sequence encodes CASSSLAGLTYEQYF.

The gene calls are TRBV25-1 and TRBJ2-1, with 14 bases lining up with TRBD2. Germline V gives CDR1 MGHDK, CDR2 SYGVNS. V lost 10 bases and J lost 6; bases outside the gene matches: 5. This CDR3 spans 14 amino acids. This CDR3 is CATGGLAGVNEQFF. DNA for the CDR3: TGTGCCACCGGGGGACTAGCGGGAGTCAATGAGCAGTTCTTC.

This rearrangement joins TRBV27 to TRBJ2-7; tentative D call: TRBD1 (6 bases). V was cut by 1 base and J by 2 bases, with 9 bases left in between. Germline-derived CDR1 and CDR2 are MNHEY and SMNVEV (reference sequence). CDR3 length: 14 amino acids. For the CDR3, the DNA is TGTGCCAGCAGTTTATTTCGGGACACCTACGAGCAGTACTTC. It is translated as CASSLFRDTYEQYF.

V is TRBV25-1 and J is TRBJ2-1; 8 bases line up with TRBD1. The CDR3 spans 15 residues. Trimming took 6 bases from V and 4 from J; bases not matched to a gene: 8. In germline, CDR1 is MGHDK, CDR2 SYGVNS. CDR3 protein: CASSPRGQGYNEQFF. The CDR3 region has the DNA TGTGCCAGCAGCCCCCGAGGACAGGGATACAATGAGCAGTTCTTC. Based on the CDR3 plus reference TRBV25-1 and TRBJ2-1, the full variable domain is EADIYQTPRYLVIGTGKKITLECSQTMGHDKMYWYQQDPGMELHLIHYSYGVNSTEKGDLSSESTVSRIRTEHFPLTLESARPSHTSQYLCASSPRGQGYNEQFFGPGTRLTVL.